The next 9 T cell receptor beta chains were all read from a single sample in a study of shared T cell receptors in the human thymus. Profiled with immunoSEQ multiplex PCR; TCRdb holds only in-frame clones, not every one. The sample comprises 550,000 to 800,000 clones, 70% to 90% of which are singletons, and around 0.0099% rests with the top ten. Another study also made use of these data, one on human thymus T cells.

Sequencing was done on a sample of thymocytes. These receptor sequences come from a girl in the first two years of life with a congenital heart defect.

V is TRBV19 and J is TRBJ1-1; D might be TRBD1 (6 bases). The CDR3 is made up of 16 amino acids. CDR1 is LNHDA, CDR2 SQIVND, per germline (reference sequence). V shed 5 bases and J shed 1 base, with 17 bases lying between them. The CDR3 loop reads CASSFQSGQKNTEAFF. CDR3 bases: TGTGCCAGTAGTTTCCAATCGGGACAAAAGAACACTGAAGCTTTCTTT.

This clone was detected a few times. The CDR3 here is CATSKLGGKTQYF. The CDR3 DNA is TGTGCCACCAGTAAGTTAGGGGGAAAGACCCAGTACTTC. The gene calls are TRBV15 and TRBJ2-5, with a possible D match to TRBD1 (6 bases). Germline V gene data show CDR1 as LNHNV and CDR2 as YYDKDF (reference sequence). The CDR3 extends over 13 amino acids. The V and J ends lost 6 bases and 6 bases respectively, with 14 bases between them.

The chain is built from TRBV15 and TRBJ2-7; 7 nucleotides line up with TRBD2. The J segment lost 0 bases and the V segment lost 0 bases, leaving 2 bases of the junction unmatched. Germline V CDR1 and CDR2: LNHNV, YYDKDF (reference sequence). The CDR3 extends over 15 amino acids. The chain's CDR3 is CATSRDPGGSYEQYF. The DNA for the CDR3 is TGTGCCACCAGCAGAGATCCGGGGGGCTCCTACGAGCAGTACTTC.

The rearrangement joins TRBV14 to TRBJ1-1, with D perhaps matching TRBD1 (6 bases). The CDR3 is 18 residues long. V was cut by 0 bases and J by 0 bases, with 17 bases left in between. Germline V gene data show CDR1 as SGHDN and CDR2 as FVKESK. The CDR3 nucleotides are TGTGCCAGCAGCCAAGAGAGGGCAGGGGTCCTTATGAACACTGAAGCTTTCTTT. Protein: CASSQERAGVLMNTEAFF.

The V gene is TRBV5-6, the J gene TRBJ2-5; no clear D gene. Trimming took 4 bases from V and 4 from J, leaving 17 bases between them. This CDR3 has 15 amino acids. Germline V gene data show CDR1 as SGHDT and CDR2 as YYEEEE. The CDR3 region has the DNA TGTGCCAGCAGCCCGTCTAAAAGGAGCGTAGAGACCCAGTACTTC. Residues: CASSPSKRSVETQYF. The variable domain in full, completed from reference TRBV5-6 and TRBJ2-5, reads DAGVTQSPTHLIKTRGQQVTLRCSPKSGHDTVSWYQQALGQGPQFIFQYYEEEERQRGNFPDRFSGHQFPNYSSELNVNALLLGDSALYLCASSPSKRSVETQYFGPGTRLLVL.

The V call is TRBV5-1, the J call TRBJ2-7, with 9 bases matching TRBD2. Germline CDR1 is SGHRS and CDR2 is YFSETQ. CDR3 length equals 15 residues. V was pared by 1 base and J by 1 base, with 3 bases of the junction left unmatched. The CDR3 region has the DNA TGCGCCAGCAGCTTGCGGCTAGCGGGGTCCTACGAGCAGTACTTC. Amino acid sequence: CASSLRLAGSYEQYF.

This chain connects TRBV10-2 to TRBJ1-2; 7 nucleotides line up with TRBD1. Looked up from germline, CDR1 is WSHSY and CDR2 is SAAADI. The CDR3 consists of 12 residues. With V trimmed by 8 bases and J by 3 bases, 3 bases remained unmatched. The CDR3 bases are TGCGCCAGCGTAGACAGGGACTATGGCTACACCTTC. It codes for CASVDRDYGYTF.

The rearrangement joins TRBV11-2 to TRBJ1-2, with D possibly matching TRBD1 (5 bases). The germline V gene has CDR1 SGHAT and CDR2 FQNNGV. The CDR3 totals 15 residues. The germline V and J ends were trimmed by 3 bases and 8 bases, with 19 bases remaining between them. The CDR3 region has the DNA TGTGCCAGCAGCTTCCAGGGTCTGACACGAGCGGGCTACACCTTC. This translates into CASSFQGLTRAGYTF.

The rearrangement uses TRBV9 and TRBJ1-3; 9 nucleotides line up with TRBD1. This CDR3 has 17 amino acids. J gave up 4 bases and V 4 bases, and 12 bases lay outside the gene matches. The V gene's germline CDR1 is SGDLS and CDR2 YYNGEE. The CDR3 protein is CASSPSTGTGNGNTIYF. The CDR3 bases are TGTGCCAGCAGCCCATCCACCGGGACAGGGAACGGAAACACCATATATTTT.